These T cell receptor beta chains were read from a single sample in a study of cytomegalovirus exposure and HLA in healthy donors. This table comes from immunoSEQ multiplex PCR, and its TCRdb copy is limited to in-frame clones, with some not included. The profile covers about 140,000 clones, with roughly 80% appearing a single time and 1.2% taken by the ten largest. The sequencing sample was made of PBMCs. The receptors were sampled from a female donor in good health and CMV-seronegative. Both conserved end residues are part of each CDR3. A D gene is named only where the DNA matches it firmly. Expanded clones get a size class; other rows say once, few or many, or leave the size out.

len,d_gene,v_gene,j_gene,abundance,CDR3nt,CDR3aa
16,NA,TRBV29-1,TRBJ1-3,NA,TGCAGCGTTGTAAGTCGAGCCGGACACTCTGGAAACACCATATATTTT,CSVVSRAGHSGNTIYF
12,TRBD1,TRBV30,TRBJ1-1,NA,TGTGCCTGGGCCGGGACAGGAGATGAAGCTTTCTTT,CAWAGTGDEAFF
16,NA,TRBV18,TRBJ1-5,NA,TGTGCCAGCTCACCACGGTCTAGCGGGTATGATCAGCCCCAGCATTTT,CASSPRSSGYDQPQHF
12,NA,TRBV6-6,TRBJ1-1,NA,TGTACCAGCAGTTACTCGGCGGGTGAAGCTTTCTTT,CTSSYSAGEAFF
13,NA,TRBV6-1,TRBJ1-1,NA,TGTGCCAGCAGTGAAGTCGGGAACACTGAAGCTTTCTTT,CASSEVGNTEAFF
14,TRBD1,TRBV9,TRBJ1-2,few,TGTGCCAGCAGCGAACAAGGGGGCCTCGGAGGCTACACCTTC,CASSEQGGLGGYTF
13,NA,TRBV7-2,TRBJ2-7,NA,TGTGCCAGCACCACTGTCGTTTCGGTCGAGCAGTACTTC,CASTTVVSVEQYF
15,TRBD2,TRBV28,TRBJ2-1,once,TGTGCCAGCAGATTATCCGGGACTAGTACCCATGAGCAGTTCTTC,CASRLSGTSTHEQFF
14,TRBD2,TRBV14,TRBJ2-1,NA,TGTGCCAGCAGCCTAGGACTAGCGTACAATGAGCAGTTCTTC,CASSLGLAYNEQFF
14,TRBD2,TRBV27,TRBJ2-7,NA,TGTGCCAGCAGTTTGGGCGGGAGGGGCTACGAGCAGTACTTC,CASSLGGRGYEQYF
16,TRBD1,TRBV5-6,TRBJ1-1,NA,TGTGCCAGCAGCAAAGTGACAGGGATTGGGGACACTGAAGCTTTCTTT,CASSKVTGIGDTEAFF
15,NA,TRBV5-4,TRBJ2-5,NA,TGTGCCAGCAGCTTAGGAGGGGGCTCCCGAGAGACCCAGTACTTC,CASSLGGGSRETQYF
15,TRBD2,TRBV5-6,TRBJ2-7,NA,TGTGCCAGCAGCTTTGGAGCGGGACGTGCCTACGAGCAGTACTTC,CASSFGAGRAYEQYF
15,TRBD1,TRBV28,TRBJ2-5,NA,TGTGCCAGCAGTGGAGAGACAGGGCGCGTCGGGACCCAGTACTTC,CASSGETGRVGTQYF
15,TRBD1,TRBV6-5,TRBJ1-4,NA,TGTGCCAGCAGCAGGACAGGGGGCGGTAATGAAAAACTGTTTTTT,CASSRTGGGNEKLFF
15,TRBD2,TRBV6-5,TRBJ2-3,NA,TGTGCCAGCAGTCCCCTAGCGGCATTCACAGATACGCAGTATTTT,CASSPLAAFTDTQYF
14,NA,TRBV5-4,TRBJ2-5,NA,TGTGCCAGCAGCCCGGAGGTTGCGGGGGAGACCCAGTACTTC,CASSPEVAGETQYF
13,NA,TRBV19,TRBJ1-2,few,TGTGCCAGTAGTGTTGACAGTATACGTGGCTACACCTTC,CASSVDSIRGYTF
13,TRBD1,TRBV6-6,TRBJ1-4,NA,TGTGCCAGCGGAAACAGGGGTGGTGAAAAACTGTTTTTT,CASGNRGGEKLFF
16,TRBD1,TRBV5-1,TRBJ1-4,NA,TGCGCCAGCAGCCAAGGACAGGGGGCGCGGAATGAAAAACTGTTTTTT,CASSQGQGARNEKLFF
16,TRBD1,TRBV9,TRBJ1-1,NA,TGTGCCAGCGACCGGATGGGACAGGGAGGAAACACTGAAGCTTTCTTT,CASDRMGQGGNTEAFF
15,NA,TRBV30,TRBJ1-5,NA,TGTGCCTGGAGCCGGGGCAGGGAGGAGTGGCAGCCCCAGCATTTT,CAWSRGREEWQPQHF
15,TRBD1,TRBV27,TRBJ1-3,NA,TGTGCCAGCAGCCCCGGGACAGGAGATGGAAACACCATATATTTT,CASSPGTGDGNTIYF
15,NA,TRBV2,TRBJ2-2,NA,TGTGCCAGCAGGGGAGGAATGTCCACCACCGGGGAGCTGTTTTTT,CASRGGMSTTGELFF
14,TRBD2,TRBV27,TRBJ2-2,NA,TGTGCCAGCACTGGGACTAGTAGGACCGGGGAGCTGTTTTTT,CASTGTSRTGELFF
12,TRBD1,TRBV7-9,TRBJ2-7,NA,TGTGCCAGCAGCTTTGAGGGGGCCGAGCAGTACTTC,CASSFEGAEQYF
16,TRBD2,TRBV7-6,TRBJ2-7,NA,TGTGCCAGCAGCATGGGGACTAGCGGGGCCAACTACGAGCAGTACTTC,CASSMGTSGANYEQYF
16,TRBD2,TRBV2,TRBJ2-7,few,TGTGCCAGCAGTGAAGAGGCGGCTAGCGGGAAGTACGAGCAGTACTTC,CASSEEAASGKYEQYF
17,NA,TRBV2,TRBJ2-3,once,TGTGCCAGCAGTGAATACCTGGGAGTAGGCCCCACAGATACGCAGTATTTT,CASSEYLGVGPTDTQYF
16,NA,TRBV2,TRBJ1-3,NA,TGTGCCACCCGGGCCTTAACAGGGAGCTCTGGAAACACCATATATTTT,CATRALTGSSGNTIYF
15,NA,TRBV6-5,TRBJ1-1,few,TGTGCCAGCAGTTACAAAGCTGCGCGGAGTACTGAAGCTTTCTTT,CASSYKAARSTEAFF
12,TRBD2,TRBV30,TRBJ2-1,few,TGTGCCTGGACCACTAGCGGGATAGCTCCGTTCTTC,CAWTTSGIAPFF